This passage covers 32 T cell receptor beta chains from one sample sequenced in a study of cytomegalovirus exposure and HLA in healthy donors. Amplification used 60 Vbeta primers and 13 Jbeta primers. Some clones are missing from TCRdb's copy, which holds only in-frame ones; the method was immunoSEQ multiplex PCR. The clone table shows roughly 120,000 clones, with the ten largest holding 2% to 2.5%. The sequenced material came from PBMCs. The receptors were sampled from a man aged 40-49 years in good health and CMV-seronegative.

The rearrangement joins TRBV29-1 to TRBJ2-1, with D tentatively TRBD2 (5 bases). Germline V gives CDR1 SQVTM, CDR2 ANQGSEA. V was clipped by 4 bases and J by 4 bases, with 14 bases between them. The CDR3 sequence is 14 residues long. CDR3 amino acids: CSVASWRAYNEQFF. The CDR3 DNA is TGCAGCGTTGCAAGTTGGCGGGCGTACAATGAGCAGTTCTTC.

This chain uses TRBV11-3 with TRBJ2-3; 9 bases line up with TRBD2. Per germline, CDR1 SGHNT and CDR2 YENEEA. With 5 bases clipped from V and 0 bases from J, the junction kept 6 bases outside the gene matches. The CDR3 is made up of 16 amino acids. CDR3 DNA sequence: TGTGCCAGCAGCGGCCCCGCGGGGGGGAGCACAGATACGCAGTATTTT. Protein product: CASSGPAGGSTDTQYF. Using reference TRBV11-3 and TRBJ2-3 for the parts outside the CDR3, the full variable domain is EAGVVQSPRYKIIEKKQPVAFWCNPISGHNTLYWYLQNLGQGPELLIRYENEEAVDDSQLPKDRFSAERLKGVDSTLKIQPAELGDSAVYLCASSGPAGGSTDTQYFGPGTRLTVL.

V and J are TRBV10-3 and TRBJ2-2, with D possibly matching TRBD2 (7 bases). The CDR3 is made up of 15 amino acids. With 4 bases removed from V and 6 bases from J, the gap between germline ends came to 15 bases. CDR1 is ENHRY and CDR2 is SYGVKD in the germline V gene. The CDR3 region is CAISGSPGGSGELFF. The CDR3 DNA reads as TGTGCCATCAGTGGGTCTCCGGGGGGCTCCGGGGAGCTGTTTTTT.

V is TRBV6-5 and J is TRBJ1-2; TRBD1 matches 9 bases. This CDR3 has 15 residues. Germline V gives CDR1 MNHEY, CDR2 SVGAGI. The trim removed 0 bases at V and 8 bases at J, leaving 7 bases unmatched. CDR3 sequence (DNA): TGTGCCAGCAGTTACTCGTGGGACAGGGCTACGGGCTACACCTTC. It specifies CASSYSWDRATGYTF.

The CDR3 DNA sequence: TGTGCCAGCAGTTACTCGCGGCTAGCGAGATCGAATGAGCAGTTCTTC. It codes for CASSYSRLARSNEQFF. The rearrangement uses TRBV6-5 and TRBJ2-1, with a possible D match to TRBD2 (6 bases). The CDR3 loop spans 16 amino acids. The germline CDR1 and CDR2 sequences are MNHEY and SVGAGI. V lost 0 bases and J lost 7, with 16 bases in between.

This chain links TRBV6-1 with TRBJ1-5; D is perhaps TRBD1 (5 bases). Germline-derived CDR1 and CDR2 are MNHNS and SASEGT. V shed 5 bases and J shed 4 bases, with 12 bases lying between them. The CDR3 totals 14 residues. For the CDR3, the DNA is TGTGCCAGCAGTAGCGGGGCCTTAAATCAGCCCCAGCATTTT. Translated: CASSSGALNQPQHF.

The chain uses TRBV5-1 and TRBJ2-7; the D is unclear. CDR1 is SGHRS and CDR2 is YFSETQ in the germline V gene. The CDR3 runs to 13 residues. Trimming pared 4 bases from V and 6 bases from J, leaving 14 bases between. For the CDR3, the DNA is TGCGCCAGCAGCAGGTGGTCAGGCTCCGAGCAGTACTTC. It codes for CASSRWSGSEQYF.

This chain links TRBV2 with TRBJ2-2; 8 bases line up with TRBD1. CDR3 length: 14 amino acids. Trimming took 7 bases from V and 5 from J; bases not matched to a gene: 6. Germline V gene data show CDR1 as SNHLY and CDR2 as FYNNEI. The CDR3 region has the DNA TGTGCCAGCACCTGGGACAGGATAACCGGGGAGCTGTTTTTT. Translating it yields CASTWDRITGELFF.

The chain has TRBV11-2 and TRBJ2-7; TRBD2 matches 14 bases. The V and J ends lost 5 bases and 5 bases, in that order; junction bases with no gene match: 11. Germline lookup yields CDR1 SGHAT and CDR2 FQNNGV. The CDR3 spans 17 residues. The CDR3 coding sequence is TGTGCCAGCAGCCCCAGCCCGGGACTAGCGGGAGAACACGAGCAGTACTTC. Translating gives CASSPSPGLAGEHEQYF. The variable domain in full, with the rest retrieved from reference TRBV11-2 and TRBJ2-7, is EAGVAQSPRYKIIEKRQSVAFWCNPISGHATLYWYQQILGQGPKLLIQFQNNGVVDDSQLPKDRFSAERLKGVDSTLKIQPAKLEDSAVYLCASSPSPGLAGEHEQYFGPGTRLTVT.

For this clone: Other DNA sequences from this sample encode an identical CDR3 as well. The CDR3 sequence: CASSVGSSGTYEQYF. In DNA, the CDR3 is TGTGCCAGCAGCGTAGGCTCTAGCGGGACCTACGAGCAGTACTTC. The rearrangement uses TRBV9 and TRBJ2-7; the match to TRBD2 covers 9 bases. The CDR3 is 15 amino acids. The germline CDR1 and CDR2 sequences are SGDLS and YYNGEE. After removal of 0 bases from V and 2 bases from J, the junction contained 3 bases not matched to a gene.

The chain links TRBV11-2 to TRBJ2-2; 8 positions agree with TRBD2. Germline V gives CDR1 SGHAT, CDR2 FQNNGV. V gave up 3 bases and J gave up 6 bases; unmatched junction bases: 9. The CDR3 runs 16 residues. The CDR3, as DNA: TGTGCCAGCAGCTTGGGGACTAGGATGGGACCCGGGGAGCTGTTTTTT. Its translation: CASSLGTRMGPGELFF.

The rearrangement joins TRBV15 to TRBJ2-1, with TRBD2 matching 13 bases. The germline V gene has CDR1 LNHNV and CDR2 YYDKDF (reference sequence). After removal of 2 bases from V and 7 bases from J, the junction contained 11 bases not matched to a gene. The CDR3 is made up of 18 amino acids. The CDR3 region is CATSRSFRLAGGGNEQFF. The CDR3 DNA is TGTGCCACCAGCAGATCCTTCAGACTAGCGGGAGGAGGGAATGAGCAGTTCTTC.

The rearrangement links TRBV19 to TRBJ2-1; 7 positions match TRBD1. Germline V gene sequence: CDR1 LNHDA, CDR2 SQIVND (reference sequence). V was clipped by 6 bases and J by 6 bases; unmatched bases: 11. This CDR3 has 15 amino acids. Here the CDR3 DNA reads TGTGCCAGTAGAACCGGGACAGTCCCGTCCAATGAGCAGTTCTTC. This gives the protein CASRTGTVPSNEQFF.

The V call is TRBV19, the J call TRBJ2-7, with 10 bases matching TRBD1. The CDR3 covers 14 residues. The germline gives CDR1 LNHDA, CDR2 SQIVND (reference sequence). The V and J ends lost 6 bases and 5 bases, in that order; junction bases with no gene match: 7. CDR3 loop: CASRLGQGFHEQYF. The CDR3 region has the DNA TGTGCCAGTAGGCTGGGACAGGGGTTCCACGAGCAGTACTTC.

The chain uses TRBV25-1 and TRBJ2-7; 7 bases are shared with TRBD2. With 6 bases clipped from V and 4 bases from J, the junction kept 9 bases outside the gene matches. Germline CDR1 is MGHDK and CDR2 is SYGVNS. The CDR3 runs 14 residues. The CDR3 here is CASRVSGGGYEQYF. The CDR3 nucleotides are TGTGCCAGCAGGGTGTCGGGGGGTGGATACGAGCAGTACTTC.

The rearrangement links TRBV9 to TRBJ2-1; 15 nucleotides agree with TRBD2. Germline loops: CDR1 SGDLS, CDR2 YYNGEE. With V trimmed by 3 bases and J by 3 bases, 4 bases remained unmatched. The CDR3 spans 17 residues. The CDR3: CASSAGLAGGNYNEQFF. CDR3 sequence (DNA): TGTGCCAGCAGCGCGGGACTAGCGGGAGGTAACTACAATGAGCAGTTCTTC.

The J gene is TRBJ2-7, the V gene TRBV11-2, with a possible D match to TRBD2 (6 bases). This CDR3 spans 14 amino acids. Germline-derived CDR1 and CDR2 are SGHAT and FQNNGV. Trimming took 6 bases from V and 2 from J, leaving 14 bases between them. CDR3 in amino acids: CASRWDLSTYEQYF. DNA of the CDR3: TGTGCCAGCAGGTGGGACTTATCCACCTACGAGCAGTACTTC.

CDR3 residues: CASSFGTDGETQYF. The CDR3 DNA sequence: TGTGCCAGCAGCTTCGGGACAGATGGGGAGACCCAGTACTTC. V and J are TRBV4-2 and TRBJ2-5; the match to TRBD1 covers 7 bases. Germline values: CDR1 LGHNA, CDR2 YNFKEQ. The ends lost 5 bases at V and 5 bases at J; junction bases unmatched: 8. CDR3 length: 14 residues.

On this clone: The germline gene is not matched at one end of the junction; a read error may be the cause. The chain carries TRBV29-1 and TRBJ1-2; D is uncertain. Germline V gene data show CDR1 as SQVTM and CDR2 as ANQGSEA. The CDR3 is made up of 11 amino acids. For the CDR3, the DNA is TGCAGCGTTGCCTTCCCCGACGGGTGTTACTTC. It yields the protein CSVAFPDGCYF. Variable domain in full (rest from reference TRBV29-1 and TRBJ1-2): SAVISQKPSRDICQRGTSLTIQCQVDSQVTMMFWYRQQPGQSLTLIATANQGSEATYESGFVIDKFPISRPNLTFSTLTVSNMSPEDSSIYLCSVAFPDGCYFGSGTRLTVV.

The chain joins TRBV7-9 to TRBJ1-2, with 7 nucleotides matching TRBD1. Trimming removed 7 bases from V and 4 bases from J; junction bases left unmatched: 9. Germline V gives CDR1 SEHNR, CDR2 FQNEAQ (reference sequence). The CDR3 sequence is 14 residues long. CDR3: CASKPTGDGYGYTF. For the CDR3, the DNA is TGTGCCAGCAAACCTACAGGGGACGGCTATGGCTACACCTTC.

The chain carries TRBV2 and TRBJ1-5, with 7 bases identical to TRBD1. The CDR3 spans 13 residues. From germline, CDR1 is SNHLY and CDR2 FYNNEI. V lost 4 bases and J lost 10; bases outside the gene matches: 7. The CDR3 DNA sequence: TGTGCCAGCAGTGGACAGGGCCTAGGACCCCAGCATTTT. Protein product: CASSGQGLGPQHF.

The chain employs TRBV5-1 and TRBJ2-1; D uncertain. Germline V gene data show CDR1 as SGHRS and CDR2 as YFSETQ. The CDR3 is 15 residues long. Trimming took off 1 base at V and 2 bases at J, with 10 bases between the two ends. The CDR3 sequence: CASSLMAQPYNEQFF. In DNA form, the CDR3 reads TGCGCCAGCAGCTTGATGGCCCAACCCTACAATGAGCAGTTCTTC.

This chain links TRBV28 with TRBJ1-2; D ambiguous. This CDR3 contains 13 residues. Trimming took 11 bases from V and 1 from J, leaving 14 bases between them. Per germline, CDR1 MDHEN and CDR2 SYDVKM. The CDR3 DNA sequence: TGTGCCGCCGACGAGGGAATTAACTATGGCTACACCTTC. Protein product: CAADEGINYGYTF.

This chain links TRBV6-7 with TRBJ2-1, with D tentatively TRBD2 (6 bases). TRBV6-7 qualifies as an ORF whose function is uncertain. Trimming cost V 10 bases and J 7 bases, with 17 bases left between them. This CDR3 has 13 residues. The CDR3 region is CATGTPDGNEQFF. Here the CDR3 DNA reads TGTGCCACCGGGACTCCCGATGGGAATGAGCAGTTCTTC.

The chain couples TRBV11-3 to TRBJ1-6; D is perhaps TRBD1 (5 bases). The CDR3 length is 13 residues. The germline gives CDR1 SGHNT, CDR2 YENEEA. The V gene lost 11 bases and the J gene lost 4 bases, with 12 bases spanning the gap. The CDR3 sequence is CAQVAGYNSPLHF. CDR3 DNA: TGTGCCCAGGTGGCAGGGTATAATTCACCCCTCCACTTT. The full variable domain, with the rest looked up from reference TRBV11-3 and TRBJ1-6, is EAGVVQSPRYKIIEKKQPVAFWCNPISGHNTLYWYLQNLGQGPELLIRYENEEAVDDSQLPKDRFSAERLKGVDSTLKIQPAELGDSAVYLCAQVAGYNSPLHFGNGTRLTVT.

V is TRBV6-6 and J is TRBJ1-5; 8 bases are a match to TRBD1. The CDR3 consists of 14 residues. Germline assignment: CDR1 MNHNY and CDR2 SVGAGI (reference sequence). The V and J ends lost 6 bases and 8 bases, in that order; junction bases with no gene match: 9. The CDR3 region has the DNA TGTGCCAGCAGCGCACAGGGGGAAGGGAAGCCCCAGCATTTT. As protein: CASSAQGEGKPQHF.

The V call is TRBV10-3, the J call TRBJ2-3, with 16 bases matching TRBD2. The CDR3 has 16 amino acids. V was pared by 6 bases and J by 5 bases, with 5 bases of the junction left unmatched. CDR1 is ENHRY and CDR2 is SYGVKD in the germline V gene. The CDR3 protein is CAIRPGLAGGGDTQYF. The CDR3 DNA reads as TGTGCCATCAGACCGGGACTAGCGGGGGGGGGAGATACGCAGTATTTT.

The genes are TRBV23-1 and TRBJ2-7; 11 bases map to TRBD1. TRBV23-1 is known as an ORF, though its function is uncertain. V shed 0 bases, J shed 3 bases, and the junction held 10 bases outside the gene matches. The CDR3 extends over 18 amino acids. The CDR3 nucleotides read TGCGCCAGCAGTCAATCCACGGACAGGGGGCTGGAGAACTACGAGCAGTACTTC. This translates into CASSQSTDRGLENYEQYF.

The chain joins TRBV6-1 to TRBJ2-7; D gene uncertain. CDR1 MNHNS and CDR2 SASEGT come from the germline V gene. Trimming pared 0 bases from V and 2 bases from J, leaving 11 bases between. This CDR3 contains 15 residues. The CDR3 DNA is TGTGCCAGCAGTGAAGCCTCAGGTCCAGCCTACGAGCAGTACTTC. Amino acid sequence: CASSEASGPAYEQYF.

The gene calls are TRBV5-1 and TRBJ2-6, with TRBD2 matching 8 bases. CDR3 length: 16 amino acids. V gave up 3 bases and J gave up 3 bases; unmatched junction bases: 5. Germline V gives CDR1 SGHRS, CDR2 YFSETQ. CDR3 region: CASSSIGGVGANVLTF. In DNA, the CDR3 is TGCGCCAGCAGCTCGATCGGGGGGGTTGGGGCCAACGTCCTGACTTTC.

CDR3 sequence: CASSLARDRGTGELFF. The DNA of the CDR3 is TGTGCCAGCAGCTTGGCGCGGGACAGGGGCACCGGGGAGCTGTTTTTT. The rearrangement joins TRBV5-4 to TRBJ2-2, with TRBD1 matching over 10 bases. The CDR3 contains 16 residues. With 0 bases clipped from V and 4 bases from J, the junction kept 3 bases outside the gene matches. Germline lookup yields CDR1 SGHNT and CDR2 YYREEE (reference sequence).

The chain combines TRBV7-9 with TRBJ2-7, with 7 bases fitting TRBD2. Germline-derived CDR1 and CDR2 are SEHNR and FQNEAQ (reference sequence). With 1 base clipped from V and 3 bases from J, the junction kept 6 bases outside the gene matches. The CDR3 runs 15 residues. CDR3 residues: CASSLVWASGYEQYF. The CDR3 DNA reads TGTGCCAGCAGCTTAGTTTGGGCTAGCGGCTACGAGCAGTACTTC.